The next 17 T cell receptor beta chains were all read from a single sample in a study of blood T cell repertoires in COVID-19. The table came from immunoSEQ multiplex PCR; TCRdb's copy has only in-frame clones and leaves some out. The sample carries approximately 98,000 clones, about three quarters recorded once. The sample taken for sequencing was peripheral blood. These receptors were collected from a woman in her thirties or forties with acute or convalescent COVID-19.

A few counts support this clone. The chain combines TRBV14 with TRBJ1-6; D remains ambiguous. The length of the CDR3 is 13 residues. Germline V gene data show CDR1 as SGHDN and CDR2 as FVKESK. V was cut by 2 bases and J by 9 bases, with 8 bases left in between. The CDR3 loop is CASSQQMSSPLHF. The CDR3 DNA sequence: TGTGCCAGCAGCCAACAAATGAGTTCACCCCTCCACTTT.

The chain links TRBV18 to TRBJ2-5; possibly TRBD2 for D (5 bases). Germline V gene lookup returns CDR1 KGHSH and CDR2 LQKENI. Trimming removed 6 bases from V and 0 bases from J, with 14 bases in between. The CDR3 covers 15 residues. CDR3 sequence reads: CASSVGVPYQETQYF. CDR3 in DNA: TGTGCCAGCTCGGTCGGGGTACCGTACCAAGAGACCCAGTACTTC.

The gene calls are TRBV10-1 and TRBJ2-1, with a weak D call TRBD2 (5 bases). The CDR3 is 13 amino acids. Trimming removed 4 bases from V and 7 bases from J, with 11 bases in between. In germline, CDR1 is WNHNN, CDR2 SYGVQD (reference sequence). The CDR3 DNA is TGCGCCAGCAGTGTCACCCCGGGGAATGAGCAGTTCTTC. Translated: CASSVTPGNEQFF.

This clone appeared many times. The V and J genes are TRBV5-8 and TRBJ2-7, with D perhaps TRBD1 (6 bases). Germline-derived CDR1 and CDR2 are SGHTS and YDEGEE. V lost 1 base and J 1 base, leaving 12 bases between the germline ends. The CDR3 is 15 residues long. DNA of the CDR3: TGTGCCAGCAGCTTGCCCCCTGGACAGTCCTACGAGCAGTACTTC. As protein: CASSLPPGQSYEQYF.

This clone was observed once. The chain recombines TRBV5-1 with TRBJ2-1; TRBD1 might be the D (6 bases). Per the germline V gene, CDR1 is SGHRS and CDR2 is YFSETQ. The V end was cut by 4 bases, the J end by 2 bases, with 13 bases between. This CDR3 contains 15 residues. CDR3 region: CASSPIGGPYNEQFF. DNA for the CDR3: TGCGCCAGCAGCCCGATAGGGGGTCCCTACAATGAGCAGTTCTTC. Complete variable domain (other parts from reference TRBV5-1 and TRBJ2-1): KAGVTQTPRYLIKTRGQQVTLSCSPISGHRSVSWYQQTPGQGLQFLFEYFSETQRNKGNFPGRFSGRQFSNSRSEMNVSTLELGDSALYLCASSPIGGPYNEQFFGPGTRLTVL.

The chain recombines TRBV10-3 with TRBJ2-3; D may be TRBD2 (6 bases). The length of the CDR3 is 16 residues. Trimming shortened V by 5 bases and J by 0 bases, and 15 bases separated the two germline ends. The germline V gene has CDR1 ENHRY and CDR2 SYGVKD. CDR3 amino acids: CAISYSLGTSTDTQYF. CDR3 DNA: TGTGCCATCAGTTATTCCCTCGGGACTAGCACAGATACGCAGTATTTT.

This clone was counted at least ten times. The CDR3 region is CASSDSHSGANVLTF. CDR3 bases: TGTGCCAGCAGTGATTCACACTCTGGGGCCAACGTCCTGACTTTC. The V and J genes are TRBV6-4 and TRBJ2-6; D remains ambiguous. V was trimmed by 3 bases and J by 0 bases, leaving 6 bases between them. The germline CDR1 and CDR2 sequences are MRHNA and SNTAGT. The CDR3 runs 15 residues.

This clone was counted a single time. The chain carries TRBV5-5 and TRBJ2-4; 10 nucleotides align to TRBD1. The CDR3 covers 17 residues. Germline V gene data show CDR1 as SGHKS and CDR2 as YYEKEE (reference sequence). The ends lost 4 bases at V and 2 bases at J; junction bases unmatched: 9. The CDR3 DNA reads as TGTGCCAGCAGCCTATTAGACAGGGGGCAGACCAAAAACATTCAGTACTTC. Its protein product is CASSLLDRGQTKNIQYF.

V and J are TRBV5-1 and TRBJ2-1; 8 positions agree with TRBD1. The CDR3 runs 15 residues. The germline CDR1 and CDR2 sequences are SGHRS and YFSETQ. After removal of 4 bases from V and 3 bases from J, the junction contained 6 bases not matched to a gene. CDR3 DNA: TGCGCCAGCAGCCCAGGGGGCGCGGACTACAATGAGCAGTTCTTC. Protein sequence: CASSPGGADYNEQFF.

The table lists this clone with many counts. The rearrangement joins TRBV28 to TRBJ2-7; 8 nucleotides match TRBD1. J was trimmed by 3 bases and V by 6 bases; bases with no gene match: 7. CDR3 size: 14 residues. Germline V gives CDR1 MDHEN, CDR2 SYDVKM. The CDR3 loop reads CASRPGQAFYEQYF. CDR3 coding DNA: TGTGCCAGCAGGCCGGGACAGGCCTTCTACGAGCAGTACTTC. Together with reference TRBV28 and TRBJ2-7, the CDR3 gives the full variable domain: DVKVTQSSRYLVKRTGEKVFLECVQDMDHENMFWYRQDPGLGLRLIYFSYDVKMKEKGDIPEGYSVSREKKERFSLILESASTNQTSMYLCASRPGQAFYEQYFGPGTRLTVT.

This rearrangement joins TRBV3-1 (or the pseudogene TRBV3-2) to TRBJ2-1, with D unresolved. CDR1 is LGHDT and CDR2 is YNNKEL in the germline V gene (reference sequence). The CDR3 consists of 17 residues. Between the trimmed V and J ends, which lost 5 bases and 5 bases, there was a span of 22 bases. The CDR3 nucleotides read TGTGCCAGCAGCTTCGTACATCCCATTCATTCCGACAATGAGCAGTTCTTC. As protein: CASSFVHPIHSDNEQFF.

In its sample, this clone was seen a few times. V is TRBV14 and J is TRBJ1-4; D call uncertain. Germline V CDR1 and CDR2: SGHDN, FVKESK. The CDR3 runs 14 residues. The V end was cut by 3 bases, the J end by 4 bases, with 9 bases between. The CDR3 DNA reads as TGTGCCAGCAGCCATTTAAGACATAATGAAAAACTGTTTTTT. This sequence encodes CASSHLRHNEKLFF.

This chain connects TRBV18 to TRBJ2-7; 9 bases are a match to TRBD2. Losses at the gene ends were 5 bases for V and 4 bases for J; bases not matched to a gene: 12. The CDR3 is made up of 16 amino acids. The germline gives CDR1 KGHSH, CDR2 LQKENI. CDR3 coding DNA: TGTGCCAGCTCATCGTCCCAGCGGGGGGCCGTATACGAGCAGTACTTC. As protein: CASSSSQRGAVYEQYF.

The chain combines TRBV2 with TRBJ2-3; weak D call: TRBD2 (5 bases). Germline V gene sequence: CDR1 SNHLY, CDR2 FYNNEI. V was trimmed by 0 bases and J by 3 bases, leaving 10 bases between them. CDR3 length: 15 residues. For the CDR3, the DNA is TGTGCCAGCAGTGAAGCTGAAAGGAGGACAGATACGCAGTATTTT. The encoded protein is CASSEAERRTDTQYF.

The V and J genes are TRBV3-1 (or the pseudogene TRBV3-2) and TRBJ1-2; 8 bases agree with TRBD1. The V gene end was trimmed by 1 base and the J gene end by 3 bases; junction bases not matched to a gene: 10. The CDR3 spans 17 residues. Germline lookup yields CDR1 LGHDT and CDR2 YNNKEL (reference sequence). The CDR3, as DNA: TGTGCCAGCAGCCAAGGTCCATTGACAGGGGCCCACTATGGCTACACCTTC. This sequence encodes CASSQGPLTGAHYGYTF.

V and J are TRBV6-1 and TRBJ2-7; D perhaps matches TRBD1 (5 bases). This CDR3 comprises 16 residues. V lost 3 bases and J lost 0, with 15 bases in between. In germline, CDR1 is MNHNS, CDR2 SASEGT. CDR3 coding DNA: TGTGCCAGCAGTGACCCAGGGCAGAGCCGCTCCTACGAGCAGTACTTC. It translates to CASSDPGQSRSYEQYF.

The V and J genes are TRBV11-1 and TRBJ2-7; 10 nucleotides match TRBD1. The CDR3 has 15 amino acids. Germline-derived CDR1 and CDR2 are SGHAT and FQDESV (reference sequence). Trimming took 3 bases from V and 4 from J; bases not matched to a gene: 6. CDR3 in DNA: TGTGCCAGCAGCTTCCAGACAGGGGGCCTTTACGAGCAGTACTTC. It specifies CASSFQTGGLYEQYF.